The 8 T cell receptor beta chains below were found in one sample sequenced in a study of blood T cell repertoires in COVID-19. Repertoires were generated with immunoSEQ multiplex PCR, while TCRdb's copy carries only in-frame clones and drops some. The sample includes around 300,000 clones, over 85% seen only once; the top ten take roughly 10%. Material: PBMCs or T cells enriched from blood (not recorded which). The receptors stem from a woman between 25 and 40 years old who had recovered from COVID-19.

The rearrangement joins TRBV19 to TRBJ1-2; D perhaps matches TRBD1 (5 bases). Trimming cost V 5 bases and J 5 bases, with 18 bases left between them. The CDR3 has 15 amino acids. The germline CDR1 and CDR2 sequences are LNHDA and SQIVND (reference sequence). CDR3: CASSPSSGAGYGYTF. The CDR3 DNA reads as TGTGCCAGTAGTCCCTCCAGCGGGGCGGGATATGGCTACACCTTC.

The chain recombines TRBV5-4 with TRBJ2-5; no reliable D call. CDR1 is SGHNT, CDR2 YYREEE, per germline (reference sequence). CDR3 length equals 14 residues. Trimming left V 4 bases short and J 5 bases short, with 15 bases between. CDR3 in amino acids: CASSRSINLETQYF. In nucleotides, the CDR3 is TGTGCCAGCAGCCGATCTATAAACCTCGAGACCCAGTACTTC.

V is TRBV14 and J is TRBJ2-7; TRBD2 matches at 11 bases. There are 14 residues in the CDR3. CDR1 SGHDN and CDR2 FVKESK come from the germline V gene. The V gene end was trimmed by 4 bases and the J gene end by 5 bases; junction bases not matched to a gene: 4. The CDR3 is CASSPPGLADEQYF. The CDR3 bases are TGTGCCAGCAGCCCACCGGGACTAGCGGACGAGCAGTACTTC.

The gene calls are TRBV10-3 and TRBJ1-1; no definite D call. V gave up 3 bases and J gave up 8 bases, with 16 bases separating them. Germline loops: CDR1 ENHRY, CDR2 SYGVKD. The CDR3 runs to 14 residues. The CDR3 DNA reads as TGTGCCATCAGTGACCTACGGAGGACCAACGAAGCTTTCTTT. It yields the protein CAISDLRRTNEAFF.

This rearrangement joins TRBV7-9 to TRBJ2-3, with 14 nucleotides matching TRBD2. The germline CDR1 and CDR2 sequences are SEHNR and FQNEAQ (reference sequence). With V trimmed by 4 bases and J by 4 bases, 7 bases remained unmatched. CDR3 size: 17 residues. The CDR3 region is CASSSGLAGGVADTQYF. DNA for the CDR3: TGTGCCAGCAGCTCAGGACTAGCGGGAGGAGTAGCAGATACGCAGTATTTT.

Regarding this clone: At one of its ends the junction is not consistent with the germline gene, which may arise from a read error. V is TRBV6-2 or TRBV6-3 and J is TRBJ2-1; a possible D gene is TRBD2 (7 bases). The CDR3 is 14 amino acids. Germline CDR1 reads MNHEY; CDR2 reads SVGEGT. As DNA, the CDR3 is TGTGCCAGCAGTTACAGGGGGGACTACGATGAGCAGTTCTTC. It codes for CASSYRGDYDEQFF.

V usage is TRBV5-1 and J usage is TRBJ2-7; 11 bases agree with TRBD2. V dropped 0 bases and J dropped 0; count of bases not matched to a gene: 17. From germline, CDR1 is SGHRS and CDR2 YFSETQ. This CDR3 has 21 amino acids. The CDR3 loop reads CASSLDPRLAGKQPYSYEQYF. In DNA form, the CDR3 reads TGCGCCAGCAGCTTGGACCCTAGACTAGCGGGGAAGCAACCCTACTCCTACGAGCAGTACTTC.

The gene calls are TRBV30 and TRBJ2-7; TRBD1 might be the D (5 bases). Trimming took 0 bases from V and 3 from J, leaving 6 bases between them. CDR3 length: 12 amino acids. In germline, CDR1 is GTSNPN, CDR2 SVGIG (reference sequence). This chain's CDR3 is CAWSVGVYEQYF. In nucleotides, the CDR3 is TGTGCCTGGAGTGTAGGGGTCTACGAGCAGTACTTC.